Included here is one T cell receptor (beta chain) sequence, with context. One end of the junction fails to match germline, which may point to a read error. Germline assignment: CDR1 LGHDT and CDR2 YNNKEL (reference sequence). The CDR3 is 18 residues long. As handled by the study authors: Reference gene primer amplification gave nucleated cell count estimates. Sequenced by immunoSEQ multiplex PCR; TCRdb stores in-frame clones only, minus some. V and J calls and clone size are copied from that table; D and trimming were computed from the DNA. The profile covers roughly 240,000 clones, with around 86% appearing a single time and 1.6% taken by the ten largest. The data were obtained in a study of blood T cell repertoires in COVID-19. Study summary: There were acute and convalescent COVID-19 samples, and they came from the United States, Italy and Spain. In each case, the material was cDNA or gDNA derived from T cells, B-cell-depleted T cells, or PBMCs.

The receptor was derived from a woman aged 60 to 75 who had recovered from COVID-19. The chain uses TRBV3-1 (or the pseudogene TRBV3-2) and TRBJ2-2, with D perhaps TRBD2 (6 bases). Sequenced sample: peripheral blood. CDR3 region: CASSKESGGTLHTGELFF. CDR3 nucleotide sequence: TGTGCCAGCAGCAAAGAGTCTGGCGGGACGCTTCACACCGGGGAGCTGTTTTTT.